What follows are 11 T cell receptor beta chains derived from one specimen sequenced in a study of T cell responses to AZD1222 COVID-19 vaccine. The table came from immunoSEQ multiplex PCR; TCRdb's copy has only in-frame clones and leaves some out. The data hold fewer than 120,000 clones, with approximately 90% observed a single time. This material consisted of peripheral blood, taken 28 days after the second AZD1222 dose. The source is an adult who received the AZD1222 COVID-19 vaccine.

This clone was detected once. V and J are TRBV18 and TRBJ2-3, with no clear D. V was cut by 2 bases and J by 2 bases, with 2 bases left in between. CDR1 KGHSH and CDR2 LQKENI come from the germline V gene. The CDR3 is 12 amino acids. In nucleotides, the CDR3 is TGTGCCAGCTCACCAACCACAGATACGCAGTATTTT. Translating gives CASSPTTDTQYF.

This clone was seen only once. The J gene is TRBJ2-7, the V gene TRBV9; D tentatively fits TRBD1 or TRBD2 (5 bases each). Germline V gives CDR1 SGDLS, CDR2 YYNGEE. The CDR3 covers 16 residues. Trimming shortened V by 0 bases and J by 3 bases, and 16 bases separated the two germline ends. DNA of the CDR3: TGTGCCAGCAGCGTAGAGGTCTCGGGGACGGTCTACGAGCAGTACTTC. It is translated as CASSVEVSGTVYEQYF.

The chain couples TRBV12-3 or TRBV12-4 to TRBJ1-6; tentatively, D is TRBD1 (5 bases). V was clipped by 7 bases and J by 12 bases, with 13 bases between them. CDR3 size: 12 residues. The DNA of the CDR3 is TGTGCCAGCACCTATGCGGGGGGACCCCTCCACTTT. It specifies CASTYAGGPLHF.

The J gene is TRBJ1-2, the V gene TRBV6-5; D is undetermined. There are 13 residues in the CDR3. Germline V gene data show CDR1 as MNHEY and CDR2 as SVGAGI. With 0 bases removed from V and 5 bases from J, the gap between germline ends came to 7 bases. CDR3 loop: CASSYSQEYGYTF. The CDR3 coding sequence is TGTGCCAGCAGTTACTCTCAGGAGTATGGCTACACCTTC.

In this sample, this clone turned up once. The chain links TRBV7-3 to TRBJ1-1; TRBD1 matches 10 bases. Germline assignment: CDR1 SGHTA and CDR2 FQGTGA. J lost 5 bases, V lost 5 bases, and 5 bases had no gene match. CDR3 length: 14 amino acids. The CDR3 region has the DNA TGTGCCAGCAGCGCCGGGACAGGGGTAACTGAAGCTTTCTTT. As protein: CASSAGTGVTEAFF. Combining the CDR3 with reference TRBV7-3 and TRBJ1-1 gives the whole variable domain GAGVSQTPSNKVTEKGKYVELRCDPISGHTALYWYRQSLGQGPEFLIYFQGTGAADDSGLPNDRFFAVRPEGSVSTLKIQRTERGDSAVYLCASSAGTGVTEAFFGQGTRLTVV.

The rearrangement uses TRBV18 and TRBJ1-5, with TRBD1 identical over 8 bases. The CDR3 length is 17 residues. From germline, CDR1 is KGHSH and CDR2 LQKENI. The trim removed 3 bases at V and 2 bases at J, leaving 9 bases unmatched. The chain's CDR3 is CASSPGQASFGNQPQHF. Here the CDR3 DNA reads TGTGCCAGCTCACCGGGACAGGCCAGCTTCGGCAATCAGCCCCAGCATTTT.

This chain joins TRBV10-3 and TRBJ2-3; 7 positions match TRBD2. From germline, CDR1 is ENHRY and CDR2 SYGVKD. This CDR3 region has 14 residues. V lost 2 bases and J lost 7; bases outside the gene matches: 6. Here the CDR3 reads CAISEGRGRNTQYF. In DNA form, the CDR3 reads TGTGCCATCAGTGAGGGGCGGGGGAGGAATACGCAGTATTTT.

J is TRBJ2-5 and V is TRBV11-2; possibly TRBD2 for D (7 bases). The V end lost 5 bases, the J end lost 1 base, and 17 bases lay between the germline ends. CDR1 SGHAT and CDR2 FQNNGV come from the germline V gene. This CDR3 is built from 16 residues. This CDR3 is CASSRLQGGGQETQYF. As DNA, the CDR3 is TGTGCCAGCAGCCGGTTACAGGGAGGGGGCCAAGAGACCCAGTACTTC.

This clone appeared a single time. The CDR3 DNA sequence: TGCGCCAGCAGCCAAGACAGCGGCCCCGCTGGCCAAGAGACCCAGTACTTC. As protein: CASSQDSGPAGQETQYF. V usage is TRBV4-1 and J usage is TRBJ2-5; the D gene is possibly TRBD2 (5 bases). The CDR3 is 17 amino acids. CDR1 and CDR2 (germline): MGHRA, YSYEKL. V gave up 0 bases and J gave up 1 base, with 15 bases separating them.

The V call is TRBV11-3, the J call TRBJ2-2, with D tentatively TRBD2 (6 bases). The CDR3 is 16 amino acids. The ends were cut back, 0 bases at V and 7 bases at J, with 15 bases in the middle. Per the germline V gene, CDR1 is SGHNT and CDR2 is YENEEA. In DNA, the CDR3 is TGTGCCAGCAGCTTAGAGTCTCTAGCGACGGACGGGGAGCTGTTTTTT. Its protein product is CASSLESLATDGELFF. Full variable domain (outside the CDR3, taken from reference TRBV11-3 and TRBJ2-2): EAGVVQSPRYKIIEKKQPVAFWCNPISGHNTLYWYLQNLGQGPELLIRYENEEAVDDSQLPKDRFSAERLKGVDSTLKIQPAELGDSAVYLCASSLESLATDGELFFGEGSRLTVL.

The rearrangement joins TRBV6-1 to TRBJ2-5; D possibly corresponds to TRBD2 (6 bases). Between the trimmed V and J ends, which lost 0 bases and 5 bases, there was a span of 10 bases. The CDR3 extends over 14 amino acids. The germline V gene has CDR1 MNHNS and CDR2 SASEGT. Here the CDR3 DNA reads TGTGCCAGCAGTGAAGCAGCCGGGGGTGAGACCCAGTACTTC. It specifies CASSEAAGGETQYF.